The sequence of this T cell receptor (beta chain) was determined in a study of beta chain features in type 1 diabetes (dated by TCRdb to the late 2010s). As for the study more broadly: No differences in mean age, gender distribution, total cell number or subset yield were found between patients and healthy donors. A total of some 110 million sorted cells were examined across all samples, and a strong correlation was observed between cell number per subset and RNA yield. In the study, recently diagnosed type 1 diabetes patients and matched healthy donors were compared on the TCRB repertoires of their sorted circulating CD4+ T cell subsets. Regulatory and stem cell-like memory subsets were obtained from only 8 patients and roughly eight healthy donors, while naive and central memory subsets were obtained from all 28 donors. General conclusions and limits of the study: At VDJ recombination sites, patients with type 1 diabetes made fewer insertions and deleted more nucleotides, a pattern implying thymic rearrangement abnormalities. HLA sub-analyses involved small numbers of individuals, so any influence of HLA type on TCRB rearrangement remained unresolved. In all four CD4+ subsets, TCRB CDR3 length was moderately but significantly shorter in type 1 diabetes patients. PCR may preferentially amplify shorter templates, but because patient and control samples were amplified and corrected together, any resulting skew would affect both groups equally. The naive, central memory and regulatory TCRB repertoires appeared to resemble one another more closely among patients than among healthy donors. Because cDNA was sequenced instead of genomic DNA, activated cells with high expression could be over-represented, although the groups did not differ in activation or CD3 levels.

The entire isolated RNA was reverse transcribed using the High Capacity cDNA Reverse Transcription Kit, and thus expressed TCRB transcripts were sequenced. Deep immunoSEQ sequencing was applied to naive, central memory and regulatory T cell samples, giving an average of around 3.8 million total reads per sample. Sorted cells were lysed in RLT buffer, and RNA was extracted using DNase-treated RNeasy Micro or Mini kits according to cell number. To prevent cross-contamination, every cell subset was processed on its own, while patient and healthy donor samples were processed together. Using the immunoSEQ multiplex PCR, TCRB sequences were amplified from cDNA into 87-bp fragments spanning the CDR3 region. Amplicons were sequenced on the Illumina HiSeq platform. Processing in the source paper ran as follows. Synthetic template baselines were used to correct PCR bias computationally, reads within Hamming distance 2 were collapsed, and singletons that could not be merged were discarded. By aligning reads against IMGT, V, D and J genes, CDR3 length, and insertions or deletions at six rearrangement sites were assigned. Within each subset, clonotype counts were normalized to the number of sorted cells before true diversity and Gini coefficients were calculated with the tcR R package. The overlap coefficient, calculated on TCRB nucleotide sequences, was used to quantify repertoire sharing. Out-of-frame TCRB sequences from naive cells were analyzed to stand in for the pre-selection repertoire. TCRdb provides this immuneACCESS table in a form limited to in-frame rearrangements. Some clones are lacking; in checked studies, under half of them reflect an unresolved V gene, and why the rest are absent is not known. The V and J calls and the clone size are those of that table, but D and trimming were determined from the DNA. Counted in this sample were 250,000 to 350,000 clones; 14% of them appeared once. Roughly 0.018% of the sample comes from the top ten.

Each donor gave one peripheral blood draw, averaging roughly 0.11 L, which was collected into heparinised tubes. Naive, central memory, regulatory and stem cell-like memory CD4+ T cells were sorted on a BD FACSAria II using a panel including CD45RO, CCR7, CD25, CD127, CD95 and CD27. A purity above 95% was achieved for all sorted populations. PBMCs were isolated immediately by Lymphoprep density gradient centrifugation and stained directly without culture. So that batch effects would be minimized, each experiment stained and sorted samples in pairs, pairing one healthy donor with one patient. Trimming takes 0 bases from V and 6 bases from J, and the germline ends sit 11 bases apart. Inclusive of the bounding cysteine and phenylalanine, the CDR3 is 14 residues long. Solely the CDR3 DNA is kept, with 42 bases framed from the first base. For CDR1 and CDR2, the germline V gene (reference sequence) lists SEHNR and FQNEAQ.

With respect to this clone: The antigen it binds to is not known. Base qualities are missing; no much larger clone stands one base away.

The chain is made from TRBV7-9 and TRBJ1-2, with the D gene too uncertain to name. The source of this sequence is a man aged 30 to 39 with type 1 diabetes. The sequencing sample was made of naive CD4+ T cells from blood. Per the publication, the cell subset or site label means: true naive CD4+ T cells. CDR3 protein: CASSLASGVDGYTF. The sequence in DNA is TGTGCCAGCAGCTTAGCAAGCGGAGTGGATGGCTACACCTTC.